The 26 T cell receptor beta chains presented below share a single source sample, sequenced in a study of T-cell reconstitution after alpha-beta-depleted transplantation in children. The authors prepared the TCRbeta library with unique molecular identifiers. TCRdb reprocessed the PCR reads via MiXCR and lists one record per CDR3 protein. The table shows roughly 590,000 distinct CDR3 sequences, with around 17% occurring only once. The sample here was PBMCs from the stem cell graft donor, taken from the stem cell graft. These receptors came from a human donor who donated a stem cell graft to a child with acute myeloid leukemia.

This clonotype has only one observation. The genes are TRBV6-2 or TRBV6-3 and TRBJ1-1, with D perhaps matching TRBD1 (6 bases). Per the germline V gene, CDR1 is MNHEY and CDR2 is SVGEGT. Deletions cut 8 bases from V and 3 bases from J, with 16 bases between. CDR3 length: 14 amino acids. The CDR3 region is CASVKTGIDTEAFF. CDR3 sequence (DNA): TGTGCCAGCGTTAAAACAGGGATCGACACTGAAGCTTTCTTT.

V and J are TRBV4-3 and TRBJ2-7, with 7 bases identical to TRBD2. With V trimmed by 4 bases and J by 6 bases, 3 bases remained unmatched. The CDR3 totals 12 residues. Germline assignment: CDR1 LGHNA and CDR2 YSLEER. DNA of the CDR3: TGCGCCAGCAGCCGTGGCGGGGGCGAGCAGTACTTC. It is translated as CASSRGGGEQYF.

This clonotype appeared many times. V gene TRBV12-3 or TRBV12-4 combines with J gene TRBJ1-2; 7 bases are shared with TRBD1. This CDR3 is built from 16 residues. V lost 6 bases and J lost 7; bases outside the gene matches: 17. The CDR3 DNA reads TGTGCCAGCAGAACGCGGCGGGACACAGGGACAGCTGGCTACACCTTC. The encoded protein is CASRTRRDTGTAGYTF.

The chain uses TRBV12-3 or TRBV12-4 and TRBJ1-5; D not resolved. The CDR3 extends over 13 amino acids. V lost 0 bases and J lost 6, with 6 bases in between. The CDR3 here is CASSLAGRQPQHF. The CDR3 DNA reads TGTGCCAGCAGTTTAGCAGGGCGTCAGCCCCAGCATTTT.

This clonotype was counted at least ten times. This chain links TRBV20-1 with TRBJ2-5, with D perhaps assigned TRBD1 or TRBD2 (5 bases each). CDR3 length: 14 amino acids. Germline-derived CDR1 and CDR2 are DFQATT and SNEGSKA (reference sequence). Trimming removed 8 bases from V and 1 base from J, with 17 bases in between. CDR3 sequence (DNA): TGCAGTTCAGGGAGTGTGGGGACCCAAGAGACCCAGTACTTC. As protein: CSSGSVGTQETQYF.

The table lists this clonotype with many counts. The rearrangement links TRBV4-3 to TRBJ2-1; TRBD2 aligns across 7 bases. The CDR3 runs to 14 residues. The trim removed 0 bases at V and 5 bases at J, leaving 1 base unmatched. CDR1 LGHNA and CDR2 YSLEER come from the germline V gene. In nucleotides, the CDR3 is TGCGCCAGCAGCCAAGATGGGAGGGACAATGAGCAGTTCTTC. This sequence encodes CASSQDGRDNEQFF.

The chain uses TRBV6-5 and TRBJ2-1, with D perhaps being TRBD1 or TRBD2 (6 bases each). CDR3 length: 16 residues. V lost 2 bases to trimming and J lost 1 base, with 12 bases between them. Germline V lookup: CDR1 MNHEY, CDR2 SVGAGI. CDR3 DNA sequence: TGTGCCAGCAGTTACCAGCCGGGGGCTTCCTACAATGAGCAGTTCTTC. It encodes CASSYQPGASYNEQFF.

This chain links TRBV29-1 with TRBJ2-1, with D maybe TRBD2 (6 bases). This CDR3 is built from 10 residues. V was clipped by 4 bases and J by 14 bases, with 12 bases between them. Germline V gene lookup returns CDR1 SQVTM and CDR2 ANQGSEA. CDR3 sequence (DNA): TGCAGCGTTGCCCCTGGAGGGAAGTTCTTC. Translation gives CSVAPGGKFF.

The gene calls are TRBV12-3 or TRBV12-4 and TRBJ1-2, with 7 bases identical to TRBD1. Trimming took 8 bases from V and 8 from J; bases not matched to a gene: 11. This CDR3 has 13 amino acids. The CDR3 region is CASRPRDRQGYTF. The CDR3 DNA reads as TGTGCCAGCCGACCCCGGGACAGACAAGGCTACACCTTC.

There are a few counts of this clonotype. V and J are TRBV24-1 and TRBJ2-2; D is perhaps TRBD1 or TRBD2 (5 bases each). V was trimmed by 6 bases and J by 3 bases, leaving 22 bases between them. This CDR3 region has 18 residues. Germline CDR1 and CDR2: KGHDR and SFDVKD. CDR3: CATSTGTMRSDYTGELFF. The CDR3 bases are TGTGCCACCAGTACCGGGACGATGAGGTCGGATTACACCGGGGAGCTGTTTTTT.

There are many counts of this clonotype. The chain is built from TRBV9 and TRBJ2-5; TRBD1 matches 9 bases. This CDR3 region has 13 residues. The germline CDR1 and CDR2 sequences are SGDLS and YYNGEE. V dropped 4 bases and J dropped 5; count of bases not matched to a gene: 3. CDR3 region: CASSKTGGETQYF. CDR3 sequence (DNA): TGTGCCAGCAGCAAGACAGGGGGGGAGACCCAGTACTTC.

This clonotype was found many times. The chain uses TRBV6-5 and TRBJ2-7; TRBD1 might be the D (6 bases). CDR1 is MNHEY, CDR2 SVGAGI, per germline. This CDR3 has 16 amino acids. The V end was cut by 2 bases, the J end by 3 bases, with 17 bases between. This chain's CDR3 is CASSYPDRRRRYEQYV. CDR3 sequence (DNA): TGTGCCAGCAGTTACCCTGACAGGCGAAGGCGCTACGAGCAGTACGTC.

The chain combines TRBV27 with TRBJ2-2; D gene unclear. V was clipped by 6 bases and J by 2 bases, with 7 bases between them. Per germline, CDR1 MNHEY and CDR2 SMNVEV (reference sequence). This CDR3 contains 13 residues. The CDR3 region has the DNA TGTGCCAGCAGACCTCTTAACACCGGGGAGCTGTTTTTT. This sequence encodes CASRPLNTGELFF.

This clonotype showed up just a few times. The V gene is TRBV12-3 or TRBV12-4, the J gene TRBJ2-5; D assignment may be TRBD1 or TRBD2 (6 bases each). The V and J ends lost 6 bases and 5 bases respectively, with 10 bases between them. This CDR3 region has 12 residues. CDR3 nucleotide sequence: TGTGCCAGCAGGGGGGGCAGGGAGACCCAGTACTTC. This sequence encodes CASRGGRETQYF.

This clonotype was seen many times. The CDR3 bases are TGCAGTGCTAGCTCCTTGGACAGGGGAAGCACAGATACGCAGTATTTT. It translates to CSASSLDRGSTDTQYF. The chain joins TRBV20-1 to TRBJ2-3, with 9 bases fitting TRBD1. V gave up 3 bases and J gave up 0 bases; unmatched junction bases: 7. This CDR3 is 16 amino acids long. Germline V lookup: CDR1 DFQATT, CDR2 SNEGSKA (reference sequence).

This clonotype was seen only a few times. The chain is built from TRBV7-9 and TRBJ1-2, with D possibly being TRBD1 (5 bases). From germline, CDR1 is SEHNR and CDR2 FQNEAQ (reference sequence). CDR3 length equals 15 residues. V was clipped by 1 base and J by 4 bases, with 13 bases between them. The CDR3 reads CASSLVGGDFYGYTF. The CDR3 DNA is TGTGCCAGCAGCTTAGTGGGAGGGGACTTCTATGGCTACACCTTC.

The chain is built from TRBV5-1 and TRBJ2-1, with D perhaps TRBD1 (5 bases). The germline V gene encodes CDR1 SGHRS and CDR2 YFSETQ. The CDR3 consists of 13 residues. Trimming took 4 bases from V and 8 from J, leaving 13 bases between them. CDR3 in amino acids: CASSPEQADEQFF. Here the CDR3 DNA reads TGCGCCAGCAGCCCGGAACAGGCCGATGAGCAGTTCTTC.

This clonotype came up a few times. CDR3 protein: CASSLATPGGYNEQFF. The CDR3 DNA reads as TGCGCCAGCAGCTTGGCCACCCCCGGGGGATACAATGAGCAGTTCTTC. The rearrangement uses TRBV5-1 and TRBJ2-1; a possible D gene is TRBD2 (6 bases). The CDR3 is made up of 16 amino acids. The V end lost 0 bases, the J end lost 4 bases, and 14 bases lay between the germline ends. Germline CDR1 SGHRS, CDR2 YFSETQ.

Many counts were recorded for this clonotype. The rearrangement joins TRBV7-2 to TRBJ2-5; D is unresolved. The CDR3 covers 15 residues. V lost 0 bases to trimming and J lost 1 base, with 9 bases between them. CDR1 is SGHTA, CDR2 FQGNSA, per germline. CDR3: CASSLASILQETQYF. The DNA of the CDR3 is TGTGCCAGCAGCTTAGCCTCGATTCTCCAAGAGACCCAGTACTTC. The full variable domain, rest sourced from reference TRBV7-2 and TRBJ2-5, is GAGVSQSPSNKVTEKGKDVELRCDPISGHTALYWYRQSLGQGLEFLIYFQGNSAPDKSGLPSDRFSAERTGGSVSTLTIQRTQQEDSAVYLCASSLASILQETQYFGPGTRLLVL.

The sample holds a few counts of this clonotype. The chain recombines TRBV5-1 with TRBJ2-7; D unclear. The CDR3 sequence is 13 residues long. CDR1 and CDR2 from the germline V gene are SGHRS and YFSETQ. Trimming took off 0 bases at V and 3 bases at J, with 7 bases between the two ends. The CDR3 region has the DNA TGCGCCAGCAGCTTGGCCTCCGTCTACGAGCAGTACTTC. Protein sequence: CASSLASVYEQYF.

This clonotype came up many times. The chain joins TRBV7-2 to TRBJ2-7; D uncertain. CDR3 length equals 13 residues. The V gene's germline CDR1 is SGHTA and CDR2 FQGNSA. Trimming left V 6 bases short and J 6 bases short, with 15 bases between. CDR3 in DNA: TGTGCCAGCAGTCGCCAAGGTCCGAGCGAGCAGTACTTC. The encoded protein is CASSRQGPSEQYF.

This clonotype appeared many times. The genes are TRBV10-3 and TRBJ2-3; D gene unclear. The CDR3 has 12 residues. V was clipped by 6 bases and J by 5 bases, with 9 bases between them. Germline values: CDR1 ENHRY, CDR2 SYGVKD. This CDR3 is CAISHSGDTQYF. CDR3 nucleotides: TGTGCCATCAGCCATAGTGGAGATACGCAGTATTTT.

In this sample, this clonotype turned up a few times. This chain connects TRBV12-3 or TRBV12-4 to TRBJ2-3, with TRBD2 identical over 7 bases. The trim removed 6 bases at V and 10 bases at J, leaving 10 bases unmatched. The CDR3 covers 13 residues. CDR3 loop: CASRGGAGLPQYF. The CDR3 DNA reads as TGTGCCAGCAGGGGAGGAGCGGGGCTCCCGCAGTATTTT.

The chain has TRBV6-5 and TRBJ1-2; D is perhaps TRBD1 (5 bases). Germline lookup yields CDR1 MNHEY and CDR2 SVGAGI. The V end was cut by 2 bases, the J end by 6 bases, with 16 bases between. This CDR3 has 15 amino acids. CDR3 in DNA: TGTGCCAGCAGTTACCCCTCCACAGGCTTTGATGGCTACACCTTC. Amino acid sequence: CASSYPSTGFDGYTF.

This clonotype was detected ten times or more. The chain joins TRBV15 to TRBJ2-7; D might be TRBD1 or TRBD2, each matching 5 bases. From germline, CDR1 is LNHNV and CDR2 YYDKDF (reference sequence). Trimming removed 5 bases at V and 0 bases at J, with 14 bases between. This CDR3 has 15 residues. CDR3 coding DNA: TGTGCCACCAGCTTTCGAGGGGATAACTCCTACGAGCAGTACTTC. It encodes CATSFRGDNSYEQYF.

The sample holds many counts of this clonotype. The genes are TRBV20-1 and TRBJ2-3; TRBD2 matches at 7 bases. Germline-derived CDR1 and CDR2 are DFQATT and SNEGSKA (reference sequence). The CDR3 runs to 14 residues. V shed 5 bases and J 5 bases; nucleotides not matched to a gene: 10. The CDR3 coding sequence is TGCAGTGCTGGGCGGCGGGGGAGTAAAGATACGCAGTATTTT. Residues: CSAGRRGSKDTQYF.